The 3 T cell receptor beta chains in this list originate from one sample, sequenced in a study of OX40 agonist ivuxolimab in advanced cancers. Some clones are missing from TCRdb's copy, which holds only in-frame ones; the method was immunoSEQ multiplex PCR. The sample includes 40,000 to 45,000 clones, 75% to 90% seen only once; the top ten take 9.5% to 13%. The sample in question was CD4+ or CD8+ T cells sorted from blood, obtained in a trial of the OX40 agonist ivuxolimab. The receptors shown here come from an adult with an advanced solid tumor such as melanoma, head and neck, liver or kidney cancer.

Of note for this clone: The same CDR3 can be traced to other DNA sequences in this sample. The V gene is TRBV7-3, the J gene TRBJ1-3, with D uncertain. This CDR3 region has 14 residues. Germline lookup yields CDR1 SGHTA and CDR2 FQGTGA. The ends were cut back, 2 bases at V and 4 bases at J, with 9 bases in the middle. CDR3 protein: CASSLDGGGNTIYF. CDR3 DNA: TGTGCCAGCAGCTTAGACGGCGGCGGAAACACCATATATTTT.

This chain joins TRBV7-8 and TRBJ2-5; 7 bases agree with TRBD1. CDR1 and CDR2 from the germline V gene are SGHVS and FQNEAQ. This CDR3 region has 14 residues. V dropped 3 bases and J dropped 5; count of bases not matched to a gene: 6. The CDR3 nucleotides read TGTGCCAGCAGCTTCACGACAGGGCGGGAGACCCAGTACTTC. This sequence encodes CASSFTTGRETQYF. The complete variable domain, with remaining parts taken from reference TRBV7-8 and TRBJ2-5, reads GAGVSQSPRYKVAKRGQDVALRCDPISGHVSLFWYQQALGQGPEFLTYFQNEAQLDKSGLPSDRFFAERPEGSVSTLKIQRTQQEDSAVYLCASSFTTGRETQYFGPGTRLLVL.

The chain uses TRBV7-9 and TRBJ2-3; 7 nucleotides line up with TRBD1. J lost 3 bases, V lost 4 bases, and 7 bases had no gene match. Germline V CDR1 and CDR2: SEHNR, FQNEAQ (reference sequence). CDR3 length: 15 amino acids. As DNA, the CDR3 is TGTGCCAGCAGCTCAAGACAGGGTAATACAGATACGCAGTATTTT. This translates into CASSSRQGNTDTQYF.